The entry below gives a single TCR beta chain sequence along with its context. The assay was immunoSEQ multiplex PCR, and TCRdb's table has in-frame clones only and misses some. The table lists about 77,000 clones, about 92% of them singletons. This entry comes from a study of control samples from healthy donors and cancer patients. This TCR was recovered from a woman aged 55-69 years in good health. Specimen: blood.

Written as DNA, the CDR3 is TGTGCCTGGAGTCCTGGACCCGTCAATCAGCCCCAGCATTTT. Protein product: CAWSPGPVNQPQHF. This chain links TRBV30 with TRBJ1-5; D unclear. The CDR3 extends over 14 amino acids. The V end was cut by 2 bases, the J end by 3 bases, with 11 bases between. Per the germline V gene, CDR1 is GTSNPN and CDR2 is SVGIG (reference sequence).